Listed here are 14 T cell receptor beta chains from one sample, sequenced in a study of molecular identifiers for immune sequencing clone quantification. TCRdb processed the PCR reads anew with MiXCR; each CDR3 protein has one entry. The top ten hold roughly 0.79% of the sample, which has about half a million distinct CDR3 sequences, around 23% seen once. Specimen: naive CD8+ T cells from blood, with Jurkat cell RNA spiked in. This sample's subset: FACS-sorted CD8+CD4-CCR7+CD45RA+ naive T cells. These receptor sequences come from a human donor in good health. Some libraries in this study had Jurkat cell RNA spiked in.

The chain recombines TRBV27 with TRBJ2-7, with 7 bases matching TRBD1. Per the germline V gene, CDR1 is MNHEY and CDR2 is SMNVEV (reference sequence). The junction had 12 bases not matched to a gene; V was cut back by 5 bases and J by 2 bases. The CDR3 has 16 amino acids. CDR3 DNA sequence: TGTGCCAGCAGTCTTTCAGGGGGTGGGGTGACCTACGAGCAGTACTTC. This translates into CASSLSGGGVTYEQYF.

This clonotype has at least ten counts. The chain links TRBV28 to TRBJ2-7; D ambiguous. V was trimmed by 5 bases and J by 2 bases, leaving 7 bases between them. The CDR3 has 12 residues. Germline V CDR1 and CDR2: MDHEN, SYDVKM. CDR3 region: CASSRSAYEQYF. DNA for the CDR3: TGTGCCAGCAGTAGGTCCGCCTACGAGCAGTACTTC.

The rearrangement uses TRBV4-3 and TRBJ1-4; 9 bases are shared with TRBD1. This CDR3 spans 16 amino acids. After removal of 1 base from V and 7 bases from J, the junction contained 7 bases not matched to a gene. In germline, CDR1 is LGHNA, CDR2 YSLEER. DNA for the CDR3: TGCGCCAGCAGCCAAGGCCCCGGACAGGGGAGTGAAAAACTGTTTTTT. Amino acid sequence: CASSQGPGQGSEKLFF.

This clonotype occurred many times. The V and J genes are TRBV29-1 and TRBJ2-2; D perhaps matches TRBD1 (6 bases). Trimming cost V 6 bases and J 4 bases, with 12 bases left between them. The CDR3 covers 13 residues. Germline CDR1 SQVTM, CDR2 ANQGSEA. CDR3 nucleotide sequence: TGCAGCGTAACAGGGCCTGGCACCGGGGAGCTGTTTTTT. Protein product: CSVTGPGTGELFF.

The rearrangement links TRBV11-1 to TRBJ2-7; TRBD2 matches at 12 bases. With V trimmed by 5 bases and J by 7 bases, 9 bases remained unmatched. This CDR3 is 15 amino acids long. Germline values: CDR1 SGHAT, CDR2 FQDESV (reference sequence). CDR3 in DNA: TGTGCCAGCAGCCCCTACGTCGGACTAGCGGGGGAGCAGTACTTC. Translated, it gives CASSPYVGLAGEQYF.

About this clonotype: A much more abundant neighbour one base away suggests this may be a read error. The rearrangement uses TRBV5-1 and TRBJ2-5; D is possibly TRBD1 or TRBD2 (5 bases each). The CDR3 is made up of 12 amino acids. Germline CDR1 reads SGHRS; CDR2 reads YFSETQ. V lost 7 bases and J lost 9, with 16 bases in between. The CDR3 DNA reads TGCGCCAGCGGGGACGAGGGAAAGCCCCAGTACTTC. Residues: CASGDEGKPQYF.

CDR3 residues: CASSVGPVDNEQFF. For the CDR3, the DNA is TGTGCCAGCAGCGTAGGGCCAGTGGACAATGAGCAGTTCTTC. The V gene is TRBV9, the J gene TRBJ2-1; no clear D gene. CDR3 length: 14 amino acids. The germline gives CDR1 SGDLS, CDR2 YYNGEE. The V gene lost 0 bases and the J gene lost 5 bases, with 9 bases spanning the gap.

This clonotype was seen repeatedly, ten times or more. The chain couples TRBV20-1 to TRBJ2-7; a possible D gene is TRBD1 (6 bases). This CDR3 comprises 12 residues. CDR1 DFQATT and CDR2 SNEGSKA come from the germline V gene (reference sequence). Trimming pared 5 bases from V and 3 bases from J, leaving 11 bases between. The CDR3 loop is CSAGLDSYEQYF. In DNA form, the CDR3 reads TGCAGTGCTGGATTGGACAGCTACGAGCAGTACTTC.

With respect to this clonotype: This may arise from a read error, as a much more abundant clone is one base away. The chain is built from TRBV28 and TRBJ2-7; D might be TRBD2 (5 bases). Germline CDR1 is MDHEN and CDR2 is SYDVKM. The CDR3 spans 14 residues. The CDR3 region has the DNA TGTGCCCGCAGTCTGCGGACTTCTGCCTACGAGCAGTACTTC. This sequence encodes CARSLRTSAYEQYF.

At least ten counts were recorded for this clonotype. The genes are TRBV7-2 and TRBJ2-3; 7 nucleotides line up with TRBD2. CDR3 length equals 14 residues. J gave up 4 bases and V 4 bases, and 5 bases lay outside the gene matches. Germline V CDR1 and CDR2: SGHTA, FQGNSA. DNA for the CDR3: TGTGCCAGCAGCTGGGCTAGCGGCCCAGATACGCAGTATTTT. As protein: CASSWASGPDTQYF.

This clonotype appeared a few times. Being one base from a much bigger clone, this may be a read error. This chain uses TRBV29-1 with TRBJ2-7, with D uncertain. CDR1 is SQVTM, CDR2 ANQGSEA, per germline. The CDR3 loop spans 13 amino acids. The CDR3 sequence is CSPPRVSLYEQYF. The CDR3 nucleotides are TGCAGTCCACCCCGGGTCAGTCTCTACGAGCAGTACTTC.

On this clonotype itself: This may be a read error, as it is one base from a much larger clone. CDR3 coding DNA: TGCAGCACAAGAGGACAGTCCTACAAGCAGTACTTC. This translates into CSTRGQSYKQYF. The V call is TRBV29-1, the J call TRBJ2-7, with a tentative D call TRBD1 (6 bases). Germline assignment: CDR1 SQVTM and CDR2 ANQGSEA. CDR3 length: 12 amino acids.

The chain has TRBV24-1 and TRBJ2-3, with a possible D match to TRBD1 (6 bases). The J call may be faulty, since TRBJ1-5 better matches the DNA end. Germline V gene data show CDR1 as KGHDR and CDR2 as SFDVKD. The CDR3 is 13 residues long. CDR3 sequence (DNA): TGTGCCACCAGGGACAGCAACACAGATACGCAGCATTTT. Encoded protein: CATRDSNTDTQHF.

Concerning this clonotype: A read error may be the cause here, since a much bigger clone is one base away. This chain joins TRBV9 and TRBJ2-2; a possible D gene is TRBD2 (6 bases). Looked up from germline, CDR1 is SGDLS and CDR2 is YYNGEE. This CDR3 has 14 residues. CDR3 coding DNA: TGTGCCAGCAGCGTAGGCTTCACCACCGGGGGGCTGTTTTTT. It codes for CASSVGFTTGGLFF.